Listed below are T cell receptor beta chains from one sample, sequenced in a study of human T cells and chemical hapten exposure. A single record per CDR3 protein comes from TCRdb applying MiXCR to the 5' RACE reads. The repertoire consists of approximately 110,000 distinct CDR3 sequences, with roughly 18% occurring once and the leading ten covering approximately 3%. These receptors all stem from a human donor in good health. CDR3s include the opening cysteine and the closing phenylalanine or tryptophan.

V,J,CDR3
TRBV12-3/TRBV12-4,TRBJ1-4,CASSFAHSEKLFF
TRBV20-1,TRBJ2-7,CSARSYSGSSNEQYF
TRBV24-1,TRBJ2-7,CATSDPGSSGYEQYF
TRBV6-5,TRBJ2-7,CASSYSGQVSYEQYF
TRBV10-3,TRBJ2-1,CAISESDRAGQFF
TRBV20-1,TRBJ1-1,CSPPRDGNTEAFF
TRBV10-3,TRBJ2-3,CAIREGGRTDTQYF
TRBV13,TRBJ2-3,CASSSRPEGSTDTQYF
TRBV27,TRBJ2-7,CASSNSDRVDYEQYF
TRBV5-1,TRBJ1-1,CASSLPGTEAFF
TRBV27,TRBJ2-2,CASSLFAGSDTGELFF
TRBV18,TRBJ2-1,CASSLGQGGPYNEQFF
TRBV20-1,TRBJ2-3,CSAPLPATSTDTQYF
TRBV27,TRBJ2-3,CASSLTGRGTDTQYF
TRBV18,TRBJ2-5,CASSLGVQETQYF
TRBV28,TRBJ1-2,CASSSSDYGYTF
TRBV12-3/TRBV12-4,TRBJ1-2,CASRIFPQGATYGYTF
TRBV15,TRBJ2-5,CATSSRGSFETQYF
TRBV12-3/TRBV12-4,TRBJ2-7,CASRGAGTYEQYF
TRBV28,TRBJ1-5,CASSLWTSNQPQHF
TRBV30,TRBJ2-3,CAWSVGTTDTQYF
TRBV28,TRBJ2-1,CASTEIPPGGPYNEQFF
TRBV14,TRBJ2-2,CASSPYRPPTLDTGGLFF
TRBV12-3/TRBV12-4,TRBJ1-1,CASSLKITNTEAFF
TRBV5-1,TRBJ1-1,CASSLAGGSKEAFF
TRBV6-1,TRBJ2-1,CASMGTADREQFF
TRBV28,TRBJ1-5,CASSFRSVSQPQHF
TRBV19,TRBJ2-1,CASSLTSGSWRYDEQFF
TRBV24-1,TRBJ2-1,CATSLTSGSGQFF
TRBV7-9,TRBJ1-2,CASSSNRDYQPNYGYTF
TRBV28,TRBJ2-7,CASSRLALPEQYF
TRBV5-1,TRBJ2-1,CASSLSTSYNEQFF
TRBV30,TRBJ2-2,CAWSGPGLPNTGELFF
TRBV12-3/TRBV12-4,TRBJ2-1,CASSFRRSPYNEQFF
TRBV5-1,TRBJ2-5,CASSGGAGEQETQYF
TRBV6-1,TRBJ2-6,CASSEVDRPLHSGANVLTF
TRBV20-1,TRBJ1-6,CSATGTQPYNSPLHF
TRBV19,TRBJ2-5,CASTSGGPETQYF
TRBV9,TRBJ2-3,CASSVGGGGGRRGTDTQYF
TRBV6-6,TRBJ1-5,CASSYYPPGQGNQPQHF